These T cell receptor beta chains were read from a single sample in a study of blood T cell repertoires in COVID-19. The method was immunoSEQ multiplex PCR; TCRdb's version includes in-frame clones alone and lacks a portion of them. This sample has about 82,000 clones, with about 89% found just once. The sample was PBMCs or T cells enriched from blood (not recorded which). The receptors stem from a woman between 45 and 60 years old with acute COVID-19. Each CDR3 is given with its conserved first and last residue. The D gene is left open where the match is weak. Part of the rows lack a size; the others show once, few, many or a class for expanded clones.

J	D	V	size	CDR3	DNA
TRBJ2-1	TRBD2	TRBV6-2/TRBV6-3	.	CASSYSPAGGSYNEQFF	TGTGCCAGCAGTTACTCCCCAGCGGGAGGGTCCTACAATGAGCAGTTCTTC
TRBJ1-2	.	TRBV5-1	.	CASSLDTGRRNYGYTF	TGCGCCAGCAGCTTGGACACAGGGCGACGTAACTATGGCTACACCTTC
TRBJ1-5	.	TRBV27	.	CASSPMGLNQPQHF	TGTGCCAGCAGTCCCATGGGACTGAATCAGCCCCAGCATTTT
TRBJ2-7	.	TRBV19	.	CASSIGASDYEQYF	TGTGCCAGTAGTATTGGGGCTAGCGACTACGAGCAGTACTTC
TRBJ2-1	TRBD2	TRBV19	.	CASGGLAGANEQFF	TGTGCCAGTGGGGGACTAGCGGGGGCCAATGAGCAGTTCTTC
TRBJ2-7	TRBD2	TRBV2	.	CASSSSGRAYEQYF	TGTGCCAGCAGTAGTAGCGGGAGGGCGTACGAGCAGTACTTC
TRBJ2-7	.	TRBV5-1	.	CASSSQGSKPYEQYF	TGCGCCAGCAGCTCTCAGGGTAGTAAACCCTACGAGCAGTACTTC
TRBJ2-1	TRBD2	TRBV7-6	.	CASSYRRLAGVFNEQFF	TGTGCCAGCAGCTATCGAAGACTAGCGGGAGTTTTCAATGAGCAGTTCTTC
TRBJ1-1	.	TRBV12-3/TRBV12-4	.	CASSPIFTEAFF	TGTGCCAGCAGCCCAATTTTTACTGAAGCTTTCTTT
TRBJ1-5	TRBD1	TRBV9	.	CASSSQGVGNQPQHF	TGTGCCAGCAGCTCGCAGGGGGTTGGCAATCAGCCCCAGCATTTT
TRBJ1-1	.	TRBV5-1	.	CASSLEGTPNTEAFF	TGCGCCAGCAGCTTGGAGGGGACACCGAACACTGAAGCTTTCTTT
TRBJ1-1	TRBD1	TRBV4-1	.	CASAPGTGRHTEAFF	TGCGCCAGCGCTCCCGGGACAGGCAGGCACACTGAAGCTTTCTTT
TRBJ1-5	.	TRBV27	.	CASSQRAVEGQPQHF	TGTGCCAGCAGTCAGCGGGCCGTAGAGGGTCAGCCCCAGCATTTT
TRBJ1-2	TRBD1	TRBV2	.	CASTSGQGLFEGGYTF	TGTGCCAGCACGTCCGGACAGGGCCTATTCGAGGGTGGCTACACCTTC
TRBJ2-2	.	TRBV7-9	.	CASSLNVVTTGELFF	TGTGCCAGCAGCCTAAATGTGGTAACCACCGGGGAGCTGTTTTTT
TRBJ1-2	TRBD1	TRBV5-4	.	CASRDRGKKYGYTF	TGTGCCAGCAGGGACAGGGGGAAGAAATATGGCTACACCTTC
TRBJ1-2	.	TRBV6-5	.	CASTQTGRRGYTF	TGTGCCAGCACCCAAACAGGGCGGCGTGGCTACACCTTC
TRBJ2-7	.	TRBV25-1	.	CASSVQGSLEQYF	TGTGCCAGCAGTGTGCAGGGAAGCCTCGAGCAGTACTTC
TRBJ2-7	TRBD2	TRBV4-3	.	CASSQDEREPYEQYF	TGCGCCAGCAGCCAAGATGAGCGGGAGCCCTACGAGCAGTACTTC
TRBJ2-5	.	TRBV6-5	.	CASSLETQYF	TGTGCCAGCAGCCTGGAGACCCAGTACTTC
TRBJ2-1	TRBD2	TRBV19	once	CASMRGGSGDGPYNEQFF	TGTGCCAGTATGAGGGGGGGTAGCGGGGACGGCCCCTACAATGAGCAGTTCTTC
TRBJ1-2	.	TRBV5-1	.	CASSLERAGIYGYTF	TGCGCCAGCAGCTTGGAACGAGCAGGTATCTATGGCTACACCTTC
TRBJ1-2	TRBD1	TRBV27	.	CASSPQTGWSGYTF	TGTGCCAGCAGTCCCCAGACAGGGTGGAGTGGCTACACCTTC
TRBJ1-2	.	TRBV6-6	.	CASNLYRRQNIRGYTF	TGTGCCAGCAATCTGTACCGGAGACAGAACATTAGGGGCTACACCTTC
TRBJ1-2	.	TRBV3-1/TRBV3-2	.	CASSFTGDWNSGYGYTF	TGTGCCAGCAGCTTTACCGGGGATTGGAACTCCGGCTATGGCTACACCTTC
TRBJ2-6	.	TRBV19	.	CATLPGLLGSGANVLTF	TGTGCCACCCTACCGGGACTCCTTGGGTCTGGGGCCAACGTCCTGACTTTC
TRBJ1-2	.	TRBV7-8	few	CASSLALVANYGYTF	TGTGCCAGCAGCTTAGCCCTTGTAGCTAACTATGGCTACACCTTC
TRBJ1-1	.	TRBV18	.	CASSRSQGSTEAFF	TGTGCCAGCTCCCGTTCACAGGGTTCCACTGAAGCTTTCTTT
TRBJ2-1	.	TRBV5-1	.	CASSAYDGNEQFF	TGCGCCAGCAGCGCCTACGACGGGAATGAGCAGTTCTTC
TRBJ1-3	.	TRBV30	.	CAWSVQISSGNTIYF	TGTGCCTGGAGTGTACAGATTTCCTCTGGAAACACCATATATTTT
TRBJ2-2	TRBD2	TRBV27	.	CASRTSGYTGELFF	TGTGCCAGCAGGACTAGCGGGTACACCGGGGAGCTGTTTTTT
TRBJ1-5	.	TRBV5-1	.	CASSLGDRPGPQHF	TGCGCCAGCAGCTTGGGAGACCGGCCGGGTCCCCAGCATTTT
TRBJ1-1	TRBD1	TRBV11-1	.	CASSPGQGMNTEAFF	TGTGCCAGCAGCCCGGGACAGGGGATGAACACTGAAGCTTTCTTT
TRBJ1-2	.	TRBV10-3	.	CAISANQGLNYGYTF	TGTGCCATCAGTGCAAATCAGGGACTTAACTATGGCTACACCTTC
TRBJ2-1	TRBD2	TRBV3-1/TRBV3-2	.	CASSQELAGGPNEQFF	TGTGCCAGCAGCCAAGAATTGGCGGGAGGGCCCAATGAGCAGTTCTTC
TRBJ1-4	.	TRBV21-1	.	CASSSWTGEGEKLFF	TGTGCCAGCAGCTCCTGGACAGGGGAAGGTGAAAAACTGTTTTTT
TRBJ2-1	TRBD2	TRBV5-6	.	CASSLASGLNNEQFF	TGTGCCAGCAGCTTGGCTAGCGGACTCAACAATGAGCAGTTCTTC